A selection of T cell receptor beta chains follows, all from one sample in a study of T cell responses to AZD1222 COVID-19 vaccine. Generated by immunoSEQ multiplex PCR, the TCRdb table keeps only in-frame clones and is missing some. There are roughly 100,000 clones in the sample; roughly 87% occur only once, and roughly 1.7% lies in the top ten. The sequencing here drew on peripheral blood, taken on day 0 of AZD1222 vaccination. The source is an adult in good health. Both conserved end residues are part of each CDR3. Each record gives: clone size, J gene, V gene, D gene, CDR3 DNA, CDR3 protein. A D gene is named only where the DNA matches it firmly. A clone size is listed for some rows: how often the clone was seen (once, few, many), or a class if it is expanded.

NA	TRBJ2-2	TRBV5-1	NA	TGCGCCAGCAGCTGGGCAGGGGTTAACTCGGGGACCGGGGAGCTGTTTTTT	CASSWAGVNSGTGELFF
NA	TRBJ1-2	TRBV6-5	NA	TGTGCCAGCAGTAGAGGGGGTGTCTATGGCTACACCTTC	CASSRGGVYGYTF
once	TRBJ2-5	TRBV5-4	TRBD2	TGTGCCAGCAGCTTGGGTCGGGGGGGCGAGGAGACCCAGTACTTC	CASSLGRGGEETQYF
NA	TRBJ2-1	TRBV3-1/TRBV3-2	TRBD1	TGTGCCAGCAGCCAACGGACAGGGACGGATGAGCAGTTCTTC	CASSQRTGTDEQFF
few	TRBJ1-1	TRBV7-9	NA	TGTGCCAGCAGGTCAGGGTTCGGGAACACTGAAGCTTTCTTT	CASRSGFGNTEAFF
NA	TRBJ1-1	TRBV9	NA	TGTGCCAGCAGCCGAGGAGGGGGAGTGAACACTGAAGCTTTCTTT	CASSRGGGVNTEAFF
NA	TRBJ2-7	TRBV6-5	TRBD1	TGTGCCAGCAGCGGAGACAGGGAGTCCTACGAGCAGTACTTC	CASSGDRESYEQYF
NA	TRBJ2-7	TRBV2	TRBD1	TGTGCCAGCAGTGGGACAGGGATACCCTACGAGCAGTACTTC	CASSGTGIPYEQYF
NA	TRBJ1-1	TRBV3-1/TRBV3-2	NA	TGTGCCAGCAGCCAAGGGAGGGGCACTGAAGCTTTCTTT	CASSQGRGTEAFF
NA	TRBJ2-2	TRBV25-1	NA	TGTGCCAGCAGCAGGAAGCACACCGGGGAGCTGTTTTTT	CASSRKHTGELFF
NA	TRBJ2-3	TRBV6-5	NA	TGTGCCAGCAGTTTTGGTAGTCCAGATACGCAGTATTTT	CASSFGSPDTQYF
once	TRBJ1-6	TRBV7-2	NA	TGTGCCAGCAGCTTAGCGGTTGCGAGGGCCTCTAATTCACCCCTCCACTTT	CASSLAVARASNSPLHF
NA	TRBJ1-1	TRBV28	NA	TGTGCCAGCAGTTCCCCCTTGCGGGGTAAAGCTTTCTTT	CASSSPLRGKAFF
NA	TRBJ1-1	TRBV27	NA	TGTGCCAGCAGGCCCGAGGTGGTCAGCACCGAAGCTTTCTTT	CASRPEVVSTEAFF
NA	TRBJ1-6	TRBV7-9	NA	TGTGCCAGCAGCTTATACCCAATGAATCCGGATTCTTCACCCCTCCACTTT	CASSLYPMNPDSSPLHF
NA	TRBJ1-1	TRBV30	TRBD1	TGTGCCTGGAGTGTAAGTGCACAGGGGAAAGCTTTCTTT	CAWSVSAQGKAFF
NA	TRBJ2-1	TRBV30	TRBD1	TGTGCCTGGGCGGGACAGGGGATGATAGGCAATGAGCAGTTCTTC	CAWAGQGMIGNEQFF
NA	TRBJ1-2	TRBV29-1	TRBD1	TGCAGCGTTCTTGGACAGGGGGCGTATGGCTACACCTTC	CSVLGQGAYGYTF
NA	TRBJ2-5	TRBV24-1	TRBD2	TGTGCCACCAGTGTCGGAGAGCTACTAGCGGGGGGGCCAGAGACCCAGTACTTC	CATSVGELLAGGPETQYF
once	TRBJ1-3	TRBV30	NA	TGTGCCTGGGGGCAGGGAACTACAACTGGAAACACCATATATTTT	CAWGQGTTTGNTIYF